These T cell receptor beta chains were read from a single sample in a study of shared T cell receptors in the human thymus. Some clones are missing from TCRdb's copy, which holds only in-frame ones; the method was immunoSEQ multiplex PCR. The data contain over 350,000 clones, 95% of them singletons. Specimen: thymocytes. The receptors originated from a human donor. Each CDR3 is given with its conserved first and last residue. D genes are given only for firm matches. Clone size appears in some rows only: once, few, many, or a class for an expanded clone.

TRBV28,.,TRBJ2-3,.,CASITEGAGTDTQYF,TGTGCCAGCATTACTGAAGGGGCAGGCACAGATACGCAGTATTTT
TRBV7-3,.,TRBJ1-5,.,CASNGGEGNQPQHF,TGTGCCAGCAACGGGGGAGAAGGCAATCAGCCCCAGCATTTT
TRBV5-1,.,TRBJ1-2,TRBD1,CASSEGTGRSPYGYTF,TGCGCCAGCAGCGAGGGGACAGGTAGATCCCCCTATGGCTACACCTTC
TRBV12-1,.,TRBJ2-1,.,CASSFCPQREGYNEQFF,TGTGCCAGCAGCTTTTGCCCACAGCGGGAGGGTTACAATGAGCAGTTCTTC
TRBV28,.,TRBJ2-7,.,CASRRHRCEQYF,TGTGCCAGCAGACGACACCGGTGCGAGCAGTACTTC
TRBV27,.,TRBJ1-2,.,CASRPAGVYGYTF,TGTGCCAGCAGACCCGCAGGGGTTTATGGCTACACCTTC
TRBV5-6,.,TRBJ2-2,.,CASSLVGLGAGTGELFF,TGTGCCAGCAGCTTGGTAGGTCTAGGGGCTGGAACCGGGGAGCTGTTTTTT
TRBV5-6,.,TRBJ1-2,.,CASSIRTDNHGYTF,TGTGCCAGCAGCATCAGGACAGACAACCATGGCTACACCTTC
TRBV25-1,.,TRBJ2-6,TRBD1,CASRPRDRESGANVLTF,TGTGCCAGCAGGCCCCGGGACAGGGAATCTGGGGCCAACGTCCTGACTTTC
TRBV6-4,once,TRBJ2-1,TRBD2,CASSAVSGSSYNEQFF,TGTGCCAGCAGCGCCGTTAGCGGGAGCTCCTACAATGAGCAGTTCTTC
TRBV5-1,.,TRBJ2-5,TRBD2,CASSLKPSGRWETQYF,TGCGCCAGCAGCTTGAAGCCTAGCGGGAGGTGGGAGACCCAGTACTTC
TRBV11-2,.,TRBJ1-1,TRBD1,CASSLEQGRNTEAFF,TGTGCCAGCAGCTTAGAACAGGGGAGGAACACTGAAGCTTTCTTT
TRBV29-1,few,TRBJ1-5,.,CSVVQGYNQPQHF,TGCAGCGTAGTGCAGGGGTACAATCAGCCCCAGCATTTT
TRBV30,.,TRBJ2-2,TRBD1,CAWRGLRQGRGATGELFF,TGTGCCTGGAGGGGACTGCGACAGGGGAGAGGGGCCACCGGGGAGCTGTTTTTT
TRBV5-4,.,TRBJ1-2,.,CASRLESGQHYYGYTF,TGTGCCAGCAGACTTGAGTCAGGACAGCACTATTATGGCTACACCTTC
TRBV6-1,.,TRBJ1-1,.,CASSHPRLGDTEAFF,TGTGCCAGCAGCCATCCCAGGCTGGGGGACACTGAAGCTTTCTTT
TRBV4-1,once,TRBJ1-1,.,CASSQGWEDWAEAFF,TGCGCCAGCAGCCAAGGATGGGAGGATTGGGCTGAAGCTTTCTTT
TRBV19,.,TRBJ1-4,.,CASGQSNEKLFF,TGTGCTAGCGGACAGTCGAATGAAAAACTGTTTTTT
TRBV15,.,TRBJ2-3,.,CATSRDAPRKGRTHTQYF,TGTGCCACCAGCAGAGACGCCCCACGGAAGGGGCGAACCCATACGCAGTATTTT
TRBV19,.,TRBJ1-1,.,CASSIDSEALIWGEWTEAFF,TGTGCCAGTAGTATAGATTCGGAAGCGTTAATTTGGGGAGAGTGGACTGAAGCTTTCTTT
TRBV5-4,.,TRBJ2-7,.,CASSLGLEQYF,TGTGCCAGCAGCTTGGGACTAGAGCAGTACTTC
TRBV4-1,.,TRBJ1-2,.,CASSHGDFTRDGYTF,TGCGCCAGCAGCCATGGGGACTTTACGCGGGATGGCTACACCTTC
TRBV25-1,.,TRBJ2-3,TRBD1,CASSEAGTGDPDTQYF,TGTGCCAGCAGTGAAGCCGGGACAGGGGATCCAGATACGCAGTATTTT
TRBV7-9,.,TRBJ2-7,TRBD2,CASSLPGTISEQYF,TGTGCCAGCAGCTTACCCGGGACTATTAGCGAGCAGTACTTC
TRBV4-3,.,TRBJ2-7,TRBD1,CASRLSGTGINEQYF,TGCGCCAGCAGGCTATCCGGGACAGGGATCAACGAGCAGTACTTC
TRBV2,.,TRBJ2-1,.,CASTLNPLALSLHNEQFF,TGTGCCAGCACCTTAAATCCCCTGGCTCTCTCCCTCCACAATGAGCAGTTCTTC
TRBV4-3,.,TRBJ1-4,.,CASSQEAHGDSPLLANEKLFF,TGCGCCAGCAGCCAAGAGGCCCATGGCGATTCACCGCTCTTGGCTAATGAAAAACTGTTTTTT
TRBV4-2,.,TRBJ2-7,TRBD2,CASSRSREGYNEQYF,TGTGCCAGCAGCCGGTCGCGGGAGGGCTATAACGAGCAGTACTTC
TRBV7-3,.,TRBJ2-4,TRBD2,CASSRTGTSGTLRGENIQYF,TGTGCCAGCAGCCGAACCGGGACTAGCGGGACCCTGAGGGGCGAAAACATTCAGTACTTC
TRBV29-1,.,TRBJ1-2,.,CSVEGGNSTHTDYTF,TGCAGCGTTGAAGGGGGGAATTCGACACATACTGACTACACCTTC
TRBV7-3,.,TRBJ2-1,TRBD2,CASSPHGLAGGLYSYNEQFF,TGTGCCAGCAGCCCTCATGGACTAGCGGGAGGCCTCTACTCCTACAATGAGCAGTTCTTC
TRBV6-6,.,TRBJ1-5,.,CASSLTGTPGGKPQHF,TGTGCCAGCAGTTTAACCGGGACCCCGGGAGGGAAGCCCCAGCATTTT
TRBV4-1,.,TRBJ1-2,TRBD1,CASSRSTGTYGYTF,TGCGCCAGCAGCCGATCGACAGGGACCTATGGCTACACCTTC
TRBV4-2,.,TRBJ2-4,TRBD1,CASSHPGGWIQAKNIQYF,TGTGCCAGCAGCCACCCAGGGGGTTGGATCCAGGCCAAAAACATTCAGTACTTC
TRBV7-2,.,TRBJ2-5,.,CASSLSSRRGGGETQYF,TGTGCCAGCAGCTTATCTTCGCGGCGGGGTGGTGGGGAGACCCAGTACTTC
TRBV7-7,once,TRBJ2-1,TRBD2,CASSPRLAGADNEQFF,TGTGCCAGCAGCCCCCGACTAGCGGGGGCAGACAATGAGCAGTTCTTC
TRBV7-8,.,TRBJ2-5,.,CASSFRRVELRETQYF,TGTGCCAGCAGCTTTAGGCGGGTAGAGTTGAGGGAGACCCAGTACTTC
TRBV6-6,.,TRBJ2-1,.,CASSVSSFQVVNEQFF,TGTGCCAGCAGTGTATCTAGCTTCCAGGTAGTCAATGAGCAGTTCTTC
TRBV11-2,once,TRBJ2-1,TRBD1,CASSLGTGGMNEQFF,TGTGCCAGCAGCTTAGGGACAGGGGGCATGAATGAGCAGTTCTTC
TRBV19,once,TRBJ1-5,.,CASSIPPQSGNQPQHF,TGTGCCAGTAGTATTCCCCCACAGTCGGGCAATCAGCCCCAGCATTTT
TRBV27,once,TRBJ1-1,.,CASMTAAVKNTEAFF,TGTGCCAGCATGACAGCCGCAGTGAAGAACACTGAAGCTTTCTTT
TRBV19,.,TRBJ2-5,.,CASSIDDEETQYF,TGTGCCAGTAGTATAGACGATGAAGAGACCCAGTACTTC
TRBV19,.,TRBJ1-2,.,CASSVTYREANYGYTF,TGTGCCAGTAGTGTGACTTACAGGGAAGCTAACTATGGCTACACCTTC
TRBV6-5,once,TRBJ1-1,.,CASSYSKGFVGTEAFF,TGTGCCAGCAGTTACTCGAAGGGCTTCGTGGGTACTGAAGCTTTCTTT
TRBV19,.,TRBJ2-4,TRBD2,CASSIIAGRAAKNIQYF,TGTGCCAGTAGTATAATTGCGGGGAGGGCGGCCAAAAACATTCAGTACTTC
TRBV27,.,TRBJ1-1,.,CASSCGGTEAFF,TGTGCCAGCAGTTGTGGGGGAACTGAAGCTTTCTTT
TRBV7-2,.,TRBJ2-7,.,CASSLTGRSYEQYF,TGTGCCAGCAGCTTAACAGGGAGATCCTACGAGCAGTACTTC
TRBV27,once,TRBJ2-7,.,CASTHPPPQDGNSYEQYF,TGTGCCAGCACCCACCCGCCCCCACAGGATGGAAACTCCTACGAGCAGTACTTC
TRBV5-1,.,TRBJ2-1,.,CASRQGHNEQFF,TGCGCCAGCAGGCAGGGTCACAATGAGCAGTTCTTC
TRBV27,.,TRBJ2-1,.,CASSRDRVVDPSPNEQFF,TGTGCCAGCAGTAGGGACCGTGTGGTTGACCCGAGCCCAAACGAGCAGTTCTTC
TRBV28,.,TRBJ2-3,TRBD2,CASSLRSGRAGDTDTQYF,TGTGCCAGCAGTTTACGTAGCGGGAGGGCCGGCGATACAGATACGCAGTATTTT